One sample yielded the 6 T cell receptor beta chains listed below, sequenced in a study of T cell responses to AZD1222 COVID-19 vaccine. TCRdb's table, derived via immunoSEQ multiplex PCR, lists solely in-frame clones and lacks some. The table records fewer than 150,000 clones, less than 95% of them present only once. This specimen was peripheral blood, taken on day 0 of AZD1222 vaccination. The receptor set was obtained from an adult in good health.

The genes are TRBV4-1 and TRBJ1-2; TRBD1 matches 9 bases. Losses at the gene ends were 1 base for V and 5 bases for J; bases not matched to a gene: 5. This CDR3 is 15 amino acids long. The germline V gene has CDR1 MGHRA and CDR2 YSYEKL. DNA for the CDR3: TGCGCCAGCAGCCAAGCCGGACAGGGGAAATATGGCTACACCTTC. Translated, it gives CASSQAGQGKYGYTF.

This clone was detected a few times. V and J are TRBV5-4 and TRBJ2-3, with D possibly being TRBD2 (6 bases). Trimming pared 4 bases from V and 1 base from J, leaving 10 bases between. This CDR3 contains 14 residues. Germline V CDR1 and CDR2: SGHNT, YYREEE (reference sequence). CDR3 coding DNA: TGTGCCAGCAGCACGGGACTCCGCACAGATACGCAGTATTTT. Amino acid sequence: CASSTGLRTDTQYF.

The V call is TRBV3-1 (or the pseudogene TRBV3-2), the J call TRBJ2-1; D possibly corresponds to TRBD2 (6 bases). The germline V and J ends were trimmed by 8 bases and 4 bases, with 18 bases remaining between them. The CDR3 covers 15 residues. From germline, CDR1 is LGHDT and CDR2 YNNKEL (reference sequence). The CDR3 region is CASRRDAHNYNEQFF. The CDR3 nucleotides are TGTGCCAGCCGGCGGGACGCCCACAATTACAATGAGCAGTTCTTC.

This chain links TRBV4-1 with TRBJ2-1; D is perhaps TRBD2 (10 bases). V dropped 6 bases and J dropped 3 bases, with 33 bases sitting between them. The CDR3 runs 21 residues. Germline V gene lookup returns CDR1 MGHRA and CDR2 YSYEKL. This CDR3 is CASRPGGQGFTSGVNYNEQFF. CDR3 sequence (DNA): TGCGCCAGCAGACCCGGGGGACAGGGATTTACTAGCGGGGTTAACTACAATGAGCAGTTCTTC.

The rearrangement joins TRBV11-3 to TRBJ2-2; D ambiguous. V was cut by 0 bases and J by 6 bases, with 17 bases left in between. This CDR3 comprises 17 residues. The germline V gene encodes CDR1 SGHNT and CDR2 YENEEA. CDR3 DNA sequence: TGTGCCAGCAGCTTAGAAACCGCTTTTAGAGGTCCCGGGGAGCTGTTTTTT. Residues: CASSLETAFRGPGELFF.

CDR3 bases: TGCGCCAGCAGCCCGACAGGGGGCGCGAGTGGTGAGCAGTTCTTC. Protein sequence: CASSPTGGASGEQFF. The V call is TRBV5-1, the J call TRBJ2-1; the match to TRBD1 covers 10 bases. The CDR3 is 15 residues long. V was clipped by 4 bases and J by 9 bases; unmatched bases: 10. Germline CDR1 SGHRS, CDR2 YFSETQ. Combining the CDR3 with reference TRBV5-1 and TRBJ2-1 gives the whole variable domain KAGVTQTPRYLIKTRGQQVTLSCSPISGHRSVSWYQQTPGQGLQFLFEYFSETQRNKGNFPGRFSGRQFSNSRSEMNVSTLELGDSALYLCASSPTGGASGEQFFGPGTRLTVL.